The 28 T cell receptor beta chains in this list originate from one sample, sequenced in a study of shared clonotypes between healthy human individuals. The assay was immunoSEQ multiplex PCR, and TCRdb's table has in-frame clones only and misses some. The sample shows 1 million to 1.2 million clones, approximately 80% of them seen only once. Sequencing input: memory CD4+ T cells from PBMCs. Subset reported: CD45RA-negative fraction. The origin of the receptors is a man between 18 and 29 years old in good health. Some clones in this sample may be carry-over from other donors' samples.

This clone was detected only a few times. V usage is TRBV29-1 and J usage is TRBJ1-1, with D possibly matching TRBD1 (5 bases). The V and J ends lost 4 bases and 5 bases respectively, with 14 bases between them. CDR1 and CDR2 from the germline V gene are SQVTM and ANQGSEA. The CDR3 has 13 amino acids. DNA of the CDR3: TGCAGCGTTGCTTCAGGGCCGGAAACTGAAGCTTTCTTT. This translates into CSVASGPETEAFF.

This clone was seen just once. This rearrangement joins TRBV2 to TRBJ1-3; D remains unclear. The germline V and J ends were trimmed by 4 bases and 3 bases, with 10 bases remaining between them. The CDR3 spans 14 residues. The germline gives CDR1 SNHLY, CDR2 FYNNEI. CDR3 region: CASSGSPLGNTIYF. The CDR3 bases are TGTGCCAGCAGTGGGAGTCCGCTTGGAAACACCATATATTTT.

Comment on this clone: The same CDR3 can be traced to other DNA sequences in this sample. The V and J genes are TRBV18 and TRBJ2-7, with D possibly TRBD1 on 5 matching bases. The CDR3 length is 12 residues. With 2 bases removed from V and 6 bases from J, the gap between germline ends came to 8 bases. Germline CDR1 reads KGHSH; CDR2 reads LQKENI. CDR3 DNA sequence: TGTGCCAGCTCACCAAGGGGTGGCGAGCAGTACTTC. It translates to CASSPRGGEQYF.

The V call is TRBV21-1, the J call TRBJ1-1; TRBD1 is the table's D call and was not checked against the DNA. TRBV21-1 is reported as a pseudogene. This CDR3 has 15 amino acids. The CDR3 bases are TGTGCCAGCAGCAAACGGACAGGGAGGAACACTGAAGCTTTCTTT. As protein: CASSKRTGRNTEAFF.

V usage is TRBV5-1 and J usage is TRBJ2-2; D not resolved. The CDR3 is 14 amino acids. Deletions cut 0 bases from V and 6 bases from J, with 9 bases between. Germline V lookup: CDR1 SGHRS, CDR2 YFSETQ. The chain's CDR3 is CASSLDPAPGELFF. CDR3 nucleotides: TGCGCCAGCAGCTTGGACCCGGCTCCCGGGGAGCTGTTTTTT.

In this sample, this clone turned up once. This chain links TRBV5-6 with TRBJ1-1; tentatively, D is TRBD1 (5 bases). The CDR3 totals 14 residues. The germline CDR1 and CDR2 sequences are SGHDT and YYEEEE. V was trimmed by 3 bases and J by 0 bases, leaving 9 bases between them. The DNA of the CDR3 is TGTGCCAGCAGCTCACAGGAGATGAACACTGAAGCTTTCTTT. Translation gives CASSSQEMNTEAFF.

The table lists this clone with a count of one. V gene TRBV5-4 combines with J gene TRBJ2-3; D perhaps matches TRBD2 (6 bases). CDR1 and CDR2 (germline): SGHNT, YYREEE (reference sequence). The CDR3 contains 14 residues. V was clipped by 5 bases and J by 5 bases, with 15 bases between them. The CDR3 here is CASSKRLVGDTQYF. The CDR3 nucleotides read TGTGCCAGCAGTAAACGACTAGTAGGAGATACGCAGTATTTT. Filled out from reference TRBV5-4 and TRBJ2-3, the complete variable domain reads ETGVTQSPTHLIKTRGQQVTLRCSSQSGHNTVSWYQQALGQGPQFIFQYYREEENGRGNFPPRFSGLQFPNYSSELNVNALELDDSALYLCASSKRLVGDTQYFGPGTRLTVL.

In the case of this clone: It is likely a read error: a sequence one base away is far more abundant. The same CDR3 arises from other DNA sequences in this sample as well. The gene calls are TRBV5-1 and TRBJ1-1; perhaps TRBD1 as D (6 bases). Germline CDR1 is SGHRS and CDR2 is YFSETQ. V gave up 5 bases and J gave up 1 base, with 9 bases separating them. This CDR3 has 13 residues. CDR3 sequence (DNA): TGCGCCAGCAGTTCGACAGGGAACACTGAAGCTTTCTTT. Protein sequence: CASSSTGNTEAFF.

The CDR3 reads CASSIVRRGTEAFF. CDR3 nucleotides: TGTGCCAGTAGTATCGTCAGGAGAGGCACTGAAGCTTTCTTT. The chain has TRBV19 and TRBJ1-1; D not resolved. CDR1 LNHDA and CDR2 SQIVND come from the germline V gene (reference sequence). V dropped 3 bases and J dropped 4 bases, with 12 bases sitting between them. CDR3 length: 14 amino acids.

This clone was observed at least ten times. This specimen includes other DNA sequences encoding the same CDR3. The genes are TRBV7-9 and TRBJ2-7; 9 bases align to TRBD2. V lost 1 base and J lost 7; bases outside the gene matches: 5. This CDR3 has 14 amino acids. The germline V gene encodes CDR1 SEHNR and CDR2 FQNEAQ (reference sequence). CDR3 amino acids: CASSLGVAGEEQYF. In nucleotides, the CDR3 is TGTGCCAGCAGCTTAGGAGTAGCGGGAGAAGAGCAGTACTTC.

This chain joins TRBV4-1 and TRBJ2-5, with D perhaps matching TRBD1 (5 bases). V was pared by 4 bases and J by 7 bases, with 16 bases between. CDR1 is MGHRA and CDR2 is YSYEKL in the germline V gene. This CDR3 has 14 residues. The CDR3 bases are TGCGCCAGCAGCCCGGGTGACAGTGACGGGACCCAGTACTTC. It yields the protein CASSPGDSDGTQYF.

V usage is TRBV28 and J usage is TRBJ2-7, with 10 bases that match TRBD1. Losses at the gene ends were 3 bases for V and 6 bases for J; bases not matched to a gene: 8. The CDR3 runs to 15 residues. Germline assignment: CDR1 MDHEN and CDR2 SYDVKM. The CDR3 loop reads CASSFPGTGVSEQYF. CDR3 nucleotides: TGTGCCAGCAGTTTCCCGGGGACAGGGGTTTCCGAGCAGTACTTC.

The gene calls are TRBV5-1 and TRBJ1-4; maybe TRBD1 (5 bases). This CDR3 contains 14 residues. CDR1 is SGHRS, CDR2 YFSETQ, per germline. V was clipped by 3 bases and J by 8 bases, with 14 bases between them. This chain's CDR3 is CASSSGTAAEKLFF. CDR3 DNA sequence: TGCGCCAGCAGCTCCGGGACCGCGGCCGAAAAACTGTTTTTT.

The chain links TRBV15 to TRBJ1-5, with 7 bases aligning to TRBD1. V shed 10 bases, J shed 0 bases, and the junction held 9 bases outside the gene matches. The length of the CDR3 is 15 residues. Germline CDR1 is LNHNV and CDR2 is YYDKDF (reference sequence). CDR3 DNA: TGTGCCATTCGTCGGGACAGAAATAGCAATCAGCCCCAGCATTTT. It specifies CAIRRDRNSNQPQHF.

This clone was observed a few times. This sequence joins TRBV19 and TRBJ1-1; weak D call: TRBD1 (5 bases). The germline gives CDR1 LNHDA, CDR2 SQIVND (reference sequence). Trimming cost V 5 bases and J 4 bases, with 26 bases left between them. This CDR3 comprises 18 residues. The CDR3 nucleotides read TGTGCCAGTAGTGTTAAGTCAGGGAAGAGAGGCGTGAGCACTGAAGCTTTCTTT. Translating gives CASSVKSGKRGVSTEAFF.

The chain combines TRBV15 with TRBJ2-7; D assignment may be TRBD1 or TRBD2 (6 bases each). There are 14 residues in the CDR3. Germline V lookup: CDR1 LNHNV, CDR2 YYDKDF (reference sequence). The ends were cut back, 6 bases at V and 6 bases at J, with 18 bases in the middle. The CDR3 loop is CATRPRGGQSEQYF. CDR3 nucleotide sequence: TGTGCCACCAGACCTCGAGGGGGGCAGAGCGAGCAGTACTTC.

This clone was counted many times. V usage is TRBV6-6 and J usage is TRBJ2-5, with 9 bases lining up with TRBD2. This CDR3 comprises 16 residues. CDR1 is MNHNY and CDR2 is SVGAGI in the germline V gene (reference sequence). With 6 bases clipped from V and 2 bases from J, the junction kept 10 bases outside the gene matches. CDR3 in DNA: TGTGCCAGCAGGCACCCGGGACTAGCACTTCAAGAGACCCAGTACTTC. It encodes CASRHPGLALQETQYF.

The chain combines TRBV5-4 with TRBJ1-3; no definite D call. The CDR3 has 16 amino acids. Trimming pared 4 bases from V and 0 bases from J, leaving 14 bases between. CDR1 is SGHNT, CDR2 YYREEE, per germline (reference sequence). CDR3 protein: CASSPEQVYSGNTIYF. Here the CDR3 DNA reads TGTGCCAGCAGCCCTGAGCAGGTATACTCTGGAAACACCATATATTTT. The complete variable domain, with remaining parts taken from reference TRBV5-4 and TRBJ1-3, reads ETGVTQSPTHLIKTRGQQVTLRCSSQSGHNTVSWYQQALGQGPQFIFQYYREEENGRGNFPPRFSGLQFPNYSSELNVNALELDDSALYLCASSPEQVYSGNTIYFGEGSWLTVV.

This clone was seen a single time. This sequence joins TRBV5-5 and TRBJ2-5; D may be TRBD2 (6 bases). V lost 4 bases, J lost 6 bases, and 22 bases lay in between. CDR3 length equals 16 residues. The germline V gene has CDR1 SGHKS and CDR2 YYEKEE (reference sequence). As DNA, the CDR3 is TGTGCCAGCAGCCTCCTAGCGCGATCAAGTGGGAAGACCCAGTACTTC. This encodes CASSLLARSSGKTQYF.

The chain links TRBV2 to TRBJ2-3, with 13 bases matching TRBD2. This CDR3 has 19 residues. Looked up from germline, CDR1 is SNHLY and CDR2 is FYNNEI. Trimming removed 0 bases from V and 2 bases from J; junction bases left unmatched: 8. CDR3 sequence (DNA): TGTGCCAGCAGTGAAGCGAGGACTAGCGGGAGTCGAACCACAGATACGCAGTATTTT. Its protein is CASSEARTSGSRTTDTQYF.

This chain links TRBV19 with TRBJ2-1; 15 nucleotides align to TRBD2. Germline V gene lookup returns CDR1 LNHDA and CDR2 SQIVND (reference sequence). The CDR3 covers 16 residues. J was trimmed by 7 bases and V by 6 bases; bases with no gene match: 7. CDR3 protein: CASSQLGTSGRNEQFF. CDR3 DNA sequence: TGTGCCAGTAGCCAGTTAGGGACTAGCGGGAGGAATGAGCAGTTCTTC.

This chain uses TRBV4-3 with TRBJ2-7; D ambiguous. Trimming stripped 1 base from V and 8 bases from J, with 12 bases between. Germline CDR1 and CDR2: LGHNA and YSLEER. CDR3 length: 13 amino acids. The CDR3 region has the DNA TGCGCCAGCAGCCAAGTTAGAACGGAACAGCAGTACTTC. Amino acid sequence: CASSQVRTEQQYF.

Here the CDR3 reads CASSRTGGFGYTF. The CDR3 bases are TGTGCCAGCAGTCGGACAGGGGGCTTTGGCTACACCTTC. The gene calls are TRBV6-5 and TRBJ1-2, with 11 bases that match TRBD1. The CDR3 is made up of 13 amino acids. The germline CDR1 and CDR2 sequences are MNHEY and SVGAGI. The trim removed 5 bases at V and 7 bases at J, leaving 3 bases unmatched.

This chain links TRBV5-4 with TRBJ2-3; D may correspond to TRBD1 or TRBD2 (6 bases each). Trimming pared 4 bases from V and 1 base from J, leaving 13 bases between. CDR1 and CDR2 (germline): SGHNT, YYREEE (reference sequence). The CDR3 length is 15 residues. CDR3: CASSREGGGTDTQYF. CDR3 DNA: TGTGCCAGCAGCCGAGAGGGGGGTGGCACAGATACGCAGTATTTT.

The J gene is TRBJ2-7, the V gene TRBV6-6, with D maybe TRBD1 (6 bases). The germline CDR1 and CDR2 sequences are MNHNY and SVGAGI (reference sequence). This CDR3 is built from 15 residues. V lost 6 bases to trimming and J lost 6 bases, with 21 bases between them. Written as DNA, the CDR3 is TGTGCCAGCAGCCCCCGGCAGACAGGTCTGGGCGAGCAGTACTTC. Its protein product is CASSPRQTGLGEQYF.

V and J are TRBV7-9 and TRBJ1-4, with D uncertain. From germline, CDR1 is SEHNR and CDR2 FQNEAQ (reference sequence). Trimming took off 1 base at V and 5 bases at J, with 11 bases between the two ends. The CDR3 is 15 residues long. CDR3 amino acids: CASSLVWRGNEKLFF. The DNA for the CDR3 is TGTGCCAGCAGCTTAGTCTGGCGGGGAAATGAAAAACTGTTTTTT.

This clone showed up just a few times. V and J are TRBV7-2 and TRBJ2-3, with D unclear. CDR3 length: 14 residues. The V gene's germline CDR1 is SGHTA and CDR2 FQGNSA. Trimming stripped 6 bases from V and 4 bases from J, with 14 bases between. CDR3 in amino acids: CASSLPGWADTQYF. CDR3 nucleotides: TGTGCCAGCAGTTTACCCGGGTGGGCAGATACGCAGTATTTT.

The chain uses TRBV4-2 and TRBJ2-1; unclear D gene. Deletions cut 2 bases from V and 5 bases from J, with 4 bases between. Per the germline V gene, CDR1 is LGHNA and CDR2 is YNFKEQ. The length of the CDR3 is 12 residues. The CDR3 spells CASSQLNNEQFF. CDR3 coding DNA: TGTGCCAGCAGCCAATTGAACAATGAGCAGTTCTTC.